These 3 T cell receptor beta chains came from one sample sequenced in a study of sequential checkpoint blockade in melanoma. Treatment described: randomized to nivolumab then ipilimumab (arm A) or the reverse (arm B). The method was immunoSEQ multiplex PCR; TCRdb's version includes in-frame clones alone and lacks a portion of them. The data show fewer than 45,000 clones, 80% to 90% seen once. Material: CD8+ T cells sorted from blood (inferred from file names), obtained from a patient given nivolumab and ipilimumab in sequence. The receptors were sampled from a human donor with melanoma.

The rearrangement links TRBV4-3 to TRBJ2-3; 7 bases map to TRBD2. Trimming at V came to 2 bases and at J to 0 bases, leaving 5 bases not matched to a gene. Germline CDR1 reads LGHNA; CDR2 reads YSLEER. CDR3 length: 16 residues. CDR3 in DNA: TGCGCCAGCAGCCAAATAAGCGGGACTAGCACAGATACGCAGTATTTT. Translation gives CASSQISGTSTDTQYF.

The chain links TRBV19 to TRBJ2-7, with TRBD1 matching 8 bases. CDR1 is LNHDA and CDR2 is SQIVND in the germline V gene (reference sequence). J lost 4 bases, V lost 5 bases, and 7 bases had no gene match. The CDR3 totals 14 residues. The CDR3 sequence is CASSASGGGYEQYF. Written as DNA, the CDR3 is TGTGCCAGTAGTGCCTCAGGGGGCGGGTACGAGCAGTACTTC.

The V and J genes are TRBV7-2 and TRBJ1-4; D possibly corresponds to TRBD1 (6 bases). Germline V lookup: CDR1 SGHTA, CDR2 FQGNSA. The CDR3 loop spans 15 amino acids. Between the trimmed V and J ends, which lost 4 bases and 4 bases, there was a span of 13 bases. The CDR3 reads CASSSPTGFNEKLFF. In nucleotides, the CDR3 is TGTGCCAGCAGCTCGCCGACAGGCTTTAATGAAAAACTGTTTTTT.